The 20 T cell receptor beta chains below were found in one sample sequenced in a study of blood T cell repertoires in COVID-19. Assay used: immunoSEQ multiplex PCR; TCRdb lists only in-frame clones, some missing. The repertoire consists of 99,000 or so clones, with 85% to 90% occurring once and the leading ten covering roughly 4.6%. Sequenced material: peripheral blood. The receptors come from a human donor in a cohort sampled during active COVID-19.

The chain joins TRBV24-1 to TRBJ1-2; possible D gene TRBD1, 5 bases. V was pared by 10 bases and J by 5 bases, with 19 bases between. The CDR3 sequence is 14 residues long. The germline CDR1 and CDR2 sequences are KGHDR and SFDVKD. In DNA, the CDR3 is TGTGCCACTTACAGGAGCGCTGGGCGATATGGCTACACCTTC. Encoded protein: CATYRSAGRYGYTF.

J is TRBJ1-2 and V is TRBV10-3; perhaps TRBD1 as D (6 bases). Germline-derived CDR1 and CDR2 are ENHRY and SYGVKD. Trimming removed 1 base from V and 2 bases from J, with 8 bases in between. The CDR3 extends over 14 amino acids. CDR3 in DNA: TGTGCCATCAGTGAGTTACAGGGAAACTATGGCTACACCTTC. Translation gives CAISELQGNYGYTF.

The chain carries TRBV12-3 or TRBV12-4 and TRBJ1-2; D remains unclear. CDR3 size: 13 residues. The V and J ends lost 5 bases and 2 bases respectively, with 9 bases between them. The CDR3 region has the DNA TGTGCCAGCAGTGACTTGCGGAACTATGGCTACACCTTC. Translated: CASSDLRNYGYTF.

This clone has a handful of counts. This chain uses TRBV7-8 with TRBJ1-6; possibly TRBD1 for D (6 bases). The CDR3 runs to 16 residues. V was shortened by 8 bases and J by 3 bases, with 17 bases between the two germline ends. Germline values: CDR1 SGHVS, CDR2 FQNEAQ. The CDR3 loop reads CASAGRQDDYNSPLHF. In DNA form, the CDR3 reads TGTGCCAGCGCAGGGCGACAGGACGACTATAATTCACCCCTCCACTTT.

The chain combines TRBV9 with TRBJ1-2, with a tentative D call TRBD1 (5 bases). This CDR3 is 14 amino acids long. CDR1 and CDR2 from the germline V gene are SGDLS and YYNGEE. Trimming left V 0 bases short and J 2 bases short, with 8 bases between. The DNA of the CDR3 is TGTGCCAGCAGCGTAGCCTGGGGCAACTATGGCTACACCTTC. Amino acids: CASSVAWGNYGYTF.

This clone was seen a handful of times. V is TRBV19 and J is TRBJ1-1; 7 bases align to TRBD1. The V gene's germline CDR1 is LNHDA and CDR2 SQIVND (reference sequence). CDR3 length: 16 amino acids. V was pared by 4 bases and J by 0 bases, with 8 bases of the junction left unmatched. CDR3 in amino acids: CASSTLTGTVNTEAFF. CDR3 DNA sequence: TGTGCCAGTAGTACCCTGACAGGGACGGTGAACACTGAAGCTTTCTTT.

The chain is built from TRBV5-5 and TRBJ1-2; D perhaps matches TRBD1 (6 bases). The CDR3 spans 16 residues. V was pared by 0 bases and J by 1 base, with 13 bases between. Germline CDR1 is SGHKS and CDR2 is YYEKEE (reference sequence). DNA for the CDR3: TGTGCCAGCAGCTTGGAGGGAGGGGGATTTAACTATGGCTACACCTTC. It yields the protein CASSLEGGGFNYGYTF. Using reference TRBV5-5 and TRBJ1-2 for the parts outside the CDR3, the full variable domain is DAGVTQSPTHLIKTRGQQVTLRCSPISGHKSVSWYQQVLGQGPQFIFQYYEKEERGRGNFPDRFSARQFPNYSSELNVNALLLGDSALYLCASSLEGGGFNYGYTFGSGTRLTVV.

The CDR3 is CASSLHKREQYF. The CDR3 nucleotides are TGTGCCAGCAGTTTACACAAGCGCGAGCAGTACTTC. The chain joins TRBV28 to TRBJ2-7; D gene uncertain. CDR1 MDHEN and CDR2 SYDVKM come from the germline V gene. The CDR3 length is 12 residues. With 2 bases removed from V and 6 bases from J, the gap between germline ends came to 8 bases.

J is TRBJ2-7 and V is TRBV15, with D possibly being TRBD2 (6 bases). V was shortened by 6 bases and J by 4 bases, with 16 bases between the two germline ends. Germline CDR1 and CDR2: LNHNV and YYDKDF (reference sequence). This CDR3 is built from 14 residues. The CDR3 loop reads CATSSAGRRYEQYF. CDR3 sequence (DNA): TGTGCCACCAGTTCGGCGGGACGTCGGTACGAGCAGTACTTC.

CDR3 protein: CASSPLAGGPNEQFF. The CDR3 bases are TGTGCCAGCTCACCCCTAGCGGGGGGGCCCAATGAGCAGTTCTTC. This rearrangement joins TRBV18 to TRBJ2-1; TRBD2 aligns across 12 bases. The J segment lost 6 bases and the V segment lost 3 bases, leaving 3 bases of the junction unmatched. The length of the CDR3 is 15 residues. Germline lookup yields CDR1 KGHSH and CDR2 LQKENI.

The J gene is TRBJ2-7, the V gene TRBV6-1, with 11 bases fitting TRBD1. CDR3 length: 16 residues. Looked up from germline, CDR1 is MNHNS and CDR2 is SASEGT. Unmatched junction bases numbered 7, after V lost 0 bases and J lost 6 bases. The CDR3 is CASSEALGQGASEQYF. For the CDR3, the DNA is TGTGCCAGCAGTGAAGCGCTAGGACAGGGGGCGAGCGAGCAGTACTTC.

This CDR3 reads CASRQYNEQYF. DNA of the CDR3: TGTGCCAGCAGACAGTATAACGAGCAGTACTTC. The chain has TRBV6-5 and TRBJ2-7; no firm D call. V was shortened by 6 bases and J by 5 bases, with 8 bases between the two germline ends. Germline CDR1 reads MNHEY; CDR2 reads SVGAGI. The CDR3 extends over 11 amino acids.

This chain uses TRBV6-2 or TRBV6-3 with TRBJ2-3, with 9 bases lining up with TRBD2. The CDR3 consists of 15 residues. Germline V gives CDR1 MNHEY, CDR2 SVGEGT. Trimming at V came to 7 bases and at J to 2 bases, leaving 7 bases not matched to a gene. The CDR3 reads CASNPSGGHTDTQYF. The CDR3 DNA follows: TGTGCCAGCAACCCCAGCGGGGGGCACACAGATACGCAGTATTTT.

The chain is built from TRBV7-8 and TRBJ1-3; D possibly corresponds to TRBD1 (5 bases). V shed 5 bases and J shed 2 bases, with 7 bases lying between them. CDR3 length equals 13 residues. Germline CDR1 SGHVS, CDR2 FQNEAQ. The CDR3 coding sequence is TGTGCCAGCAGCGACAGCCCTGGAAACACCATATATTTT. Translated, it gives CASSDSPGNTIYF.

V and J are TRBV7-3 and TRBJ2-1; a possible D gene is TRBD2 (6 bases). Trimming cost V 5 bases and J 0 bases, with 20 bases left between them. From germline, CDR1 is SGHTA and CDR2 FQGTGA. The CDR3 consists of 18 residues. The CDR3 loop reads CASSLLPPGDLSYNEQFF. The CDR3 nucleotides read TGTGCCAGCAGCCTCCTGCCCCCGGGGGACCTCTCCTACAATGAGCAGTTCTTC.

This clone has only a few counts. V and J are TRBV5-5 and TRBJ2-7; perhaps TRBD2 as D (6 bases). The CDR3 extends over 15 amino acids. With 4 bases removed from V and 2 bases from J, the gap between germline ends came to 16 bases. In germline, CDR1 is SGHKS, CDR2 YYEKEE (reference sequence). CDR3 residues: CASSRWEAGTYEQYF. The CDR3 region has the DNA TGTGCCAGCAGCCGGTGGGAGGCAGGAACCTACGAGCAGTACTTC.

The chain combines TRBV7-6 with TRBJ1-2; D remains unclear. The V end was cut by 1 base, the J end by 2 bases, with 5 bases between. This CDR3 has 13 residues. Germline V gene lookup returns CDR1 SGHVS and CDR2 FNYEAQ. The CDR3 reads CASSLDSNYGYTF. The CDR3 DNA follows: TGTGCCAGCAGCTTAGACAGCAACTATGGCTACACCTTC. Based on the CDR3 plus reference TRBV7-6 and TRBJ1-2, the full variable domain is GAGVSQSPRYKVTKRGQDVALRCDPISGHVSLYWYRQALGQGPEFLTYFNYEAQQDKSGLPNDRFSAERPEGSISTLTIQRTEQRDSAMYRCASSLDSNYGYTFGSGTRLTVV.

V is TRBV5-5 and J is TRBJ2-7, with 11 nucleotides matching TRBD1. CDR1 and CDR2 from the germline V gene are SGHKS and YYEKEE (reference sequence). Trimming at V came to 0 bases and at J to 4 bases, leaving 3 bases not matched to a gene. The CDR3 has 15 amino acids. The CDR3 loop reads CASSLEGQGGYEQYF. The CDR3 nucleotides are TGTGCCAGCAGCTTGGAGGGACAGGGGGGGTACGAGCAGTACTTC.

The rearrangement uses TRBV15 and TRBJ1-6, with 10 positions matching TRBD1. J gave up 7 bases and V 0 bases, and 6 bases lay outside the gene matches. The CDR3 loop spans 17 amino acids. Per the germline V gene, CDR1 is LNHNV and CDR2 is YYDKDF (reference sequence). CDR3 in amino acids: CATSREQGQGQNSPLHF. The CDR3 region has the DNA TGTGCCACCAGCAGAGAGCAGGGACAGGGGCAGAATTCACCCCTCCACTTT.

The chain combines TRBV3-1 (or the pseudogene TRBV3-2) with TRBJ1-2; 9 bases map to TRBD1. Germline trimming cut 1 base from V and 8 bases from J; bases unmatched to any gene: 8. The CDR3 runs to 15 residues. Germline assignment: CDR1 LGHDT and CDR2 YNNKEL (reference sequence). As DNA, the CDR3 is TGTGCCAGCAGCCAAGCCCTAACAGGGGGCCGGGGCTACACCTTC. Its translation is CASSQALTGGRGYTF.